This T cell receptor beta chain was identified in a study of T-cell memory formation after mild COVID-19. General study findings and limits: Clonal second-wave expansions that peaked on day 37 had unconfirmed SARS-CoV-2 specificity. Later expanders leaned CD4+, whereas clones that contracted between day 15 and 85 were balanced CD4/CD8. Researchers report contracting CD4+ clones mostly in CM and EM, with CD8+ clones in EMRA.

TCRdb called the 5' RACE reads again in MiXCR, with one record for every CDR3 protein. The sample lists about 560,000 distinct CDR3 sequences, roughly 17% seen once, with around 8.1% in the top ten. The CDR3 contains 15 residues. V lost 2 bases and J 4 bases, leaving 13 bases between the germline ends. Germline loops: CDR1 MNHEY, CDR2 SMNVEV (reference sequence). This clonotype turned up a few times. Its antigen is undetermined. The chain has TRBV27 and TRBJ2-3, with D possibly being TRBD2 (7 bases). Material for sequencing was PBMCs or a T cell subset sorted from them (not recorded which). This sequence was found in an adult woman who had mild COVID-19 (a few samples of this study predate the infection). Cell type and time point are not known. CDR3 sequence: CASSLRGASADTQYF. CDR3 nucleotide sequence: TGTGCCAGCAGTTTACGGGGGGCGTCGGCAGATACGCAGTATTTT.